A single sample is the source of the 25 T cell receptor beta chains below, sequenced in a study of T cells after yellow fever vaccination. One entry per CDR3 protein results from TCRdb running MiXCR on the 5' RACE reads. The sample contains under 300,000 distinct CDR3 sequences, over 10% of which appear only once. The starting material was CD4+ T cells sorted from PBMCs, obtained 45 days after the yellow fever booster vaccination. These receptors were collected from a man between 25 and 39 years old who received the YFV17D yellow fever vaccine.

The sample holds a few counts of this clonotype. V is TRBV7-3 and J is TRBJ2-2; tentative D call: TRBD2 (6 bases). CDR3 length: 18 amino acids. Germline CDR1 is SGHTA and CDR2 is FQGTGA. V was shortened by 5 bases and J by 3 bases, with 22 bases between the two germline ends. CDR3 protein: CASSRRGFSGVDTGELFF. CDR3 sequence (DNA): TGTGCCAGCAGCCGCCGGGGGTTTTCGGGGGTGGACACCGGGGAGCTGTTTTTT.

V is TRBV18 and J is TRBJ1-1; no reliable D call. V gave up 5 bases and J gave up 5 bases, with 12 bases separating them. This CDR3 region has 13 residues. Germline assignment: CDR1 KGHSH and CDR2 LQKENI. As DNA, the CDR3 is TGTGCCAGCTCAAACGCGTATAATACTGAAGCTTTCTTT. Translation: CASSNAYNTEAFF. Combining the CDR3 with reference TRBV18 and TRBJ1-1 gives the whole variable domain NAGVMQNPRHLVRRRGQEARLRCSPMKGHSHVYWYRQLPEEGLKFMVYLQKENIIDESGMPKERFSAEFPKEGPSILRIQQVVRGDSAAYFCASSNAYNTEAFFGQGTRLTVV.

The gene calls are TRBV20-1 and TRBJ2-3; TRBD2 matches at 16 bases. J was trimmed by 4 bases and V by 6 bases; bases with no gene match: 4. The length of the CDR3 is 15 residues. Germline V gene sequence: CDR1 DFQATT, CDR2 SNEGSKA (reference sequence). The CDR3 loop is CSAPGLAGGADTQYF. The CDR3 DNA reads TGCAGTGCCCCGGGACTAGCGGGAGGGGCAGATACGCAGTATTTT.

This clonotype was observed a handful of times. This CDR3 is CSARMPAGYNEQFF. CDR3 nucleotide sequence: TGCAGTGCTAGAATGCCGGCAGGATACAATGAGCAGTTCTTC. V usage is TRBV20-1 and J usage is TRBJ2-1; no clear D. The CDR3 is 14 amino acids. V was trimmed by 2 bases and J by 4 bases, leaving 12 bases between them. Germline CDR1 DFQATT, CDR2 SNEGSKA (reference sequence).

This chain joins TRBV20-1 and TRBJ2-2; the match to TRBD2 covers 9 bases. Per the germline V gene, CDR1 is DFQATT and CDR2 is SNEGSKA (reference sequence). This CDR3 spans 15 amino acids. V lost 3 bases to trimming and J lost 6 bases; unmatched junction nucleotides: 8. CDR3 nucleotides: TGCAGTGCTAGCCCTAGCGGGGACCTTTCCGGGGAGCTGTTTTTT. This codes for CSASPSGDLSGELFF.

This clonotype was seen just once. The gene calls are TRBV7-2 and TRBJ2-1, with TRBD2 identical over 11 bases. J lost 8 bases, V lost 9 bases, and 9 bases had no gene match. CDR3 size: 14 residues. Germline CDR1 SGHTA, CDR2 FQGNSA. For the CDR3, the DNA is TGTGCCAGTAAACTAGCGGGAGATTGGGATGAGCAGTTCTTC. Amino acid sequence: CASKLAGDWDEQFF.

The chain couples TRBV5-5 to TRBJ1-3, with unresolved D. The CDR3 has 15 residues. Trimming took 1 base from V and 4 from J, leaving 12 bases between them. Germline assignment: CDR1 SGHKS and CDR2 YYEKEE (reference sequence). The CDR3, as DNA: TGTGCCAGCAGCTTGAGAGCGGGTGACGGAAACACCATATATTTT. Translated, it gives CASSLRAGDGNTIYF. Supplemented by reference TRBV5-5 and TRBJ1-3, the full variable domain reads DAGVTQSPTHLIKTRGQQVTLRCSPISGHKSVSWYQQVLGQGPQFIFQYYEKEERGRGNFPDRFSARQFPNYSSELNVNALLLGDSALYLCASSLRAGDGNTIYFGEGSWLTVV.

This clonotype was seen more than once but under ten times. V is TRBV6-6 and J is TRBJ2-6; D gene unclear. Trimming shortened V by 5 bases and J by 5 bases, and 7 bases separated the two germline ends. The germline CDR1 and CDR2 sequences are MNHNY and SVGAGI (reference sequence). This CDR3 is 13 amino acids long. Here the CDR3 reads CASSLLRANVLTF. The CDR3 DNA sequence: TGTGCCAGCAGTCTACTAAGGGCCAACGTCCTGACTTTC.

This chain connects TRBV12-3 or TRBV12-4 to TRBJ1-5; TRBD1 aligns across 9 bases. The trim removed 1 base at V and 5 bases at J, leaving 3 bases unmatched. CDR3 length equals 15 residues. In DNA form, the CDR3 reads TGTGCCAGCAGTTTAGGGGGGACAGGGTATCAGCCCCAGCATTTT. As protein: CASSLGGTGYQPQHF.

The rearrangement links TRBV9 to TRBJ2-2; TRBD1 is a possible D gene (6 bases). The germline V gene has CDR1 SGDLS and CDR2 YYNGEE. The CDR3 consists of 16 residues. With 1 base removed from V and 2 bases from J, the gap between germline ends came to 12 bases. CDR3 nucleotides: TGTGCCAGCAGCGTATGGCAGGGGAGAAACACCGGGGAGCTGTTTTTT. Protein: CASSVWQGRNTGELFF.

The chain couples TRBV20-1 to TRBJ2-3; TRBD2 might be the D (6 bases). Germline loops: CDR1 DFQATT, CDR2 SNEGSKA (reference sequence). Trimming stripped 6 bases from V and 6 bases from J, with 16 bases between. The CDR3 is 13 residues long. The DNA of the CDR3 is TGCAGTGCCAGTAGCGGACCCGGGGATACGCAGTATTTT. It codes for CSASSGPGDTQYF.

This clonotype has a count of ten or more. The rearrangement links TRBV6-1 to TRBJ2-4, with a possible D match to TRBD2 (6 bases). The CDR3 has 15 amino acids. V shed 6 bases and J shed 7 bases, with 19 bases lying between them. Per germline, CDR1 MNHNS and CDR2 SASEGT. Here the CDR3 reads CASRPPGGVANIQYF. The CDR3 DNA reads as TGTGCCAGCAGGCCCCCTGGAGGGGTCGCGAACATTCAGTACTTC.

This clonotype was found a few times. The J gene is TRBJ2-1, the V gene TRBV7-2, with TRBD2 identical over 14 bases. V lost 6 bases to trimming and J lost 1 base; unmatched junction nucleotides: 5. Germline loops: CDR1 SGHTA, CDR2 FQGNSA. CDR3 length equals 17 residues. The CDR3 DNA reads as TGTGCCAGCAGGGGACTAGCGGGAGTTAGGTCCTACAATGAGCAGTTCTTC. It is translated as CASRGLAGVRSYNEQFF.

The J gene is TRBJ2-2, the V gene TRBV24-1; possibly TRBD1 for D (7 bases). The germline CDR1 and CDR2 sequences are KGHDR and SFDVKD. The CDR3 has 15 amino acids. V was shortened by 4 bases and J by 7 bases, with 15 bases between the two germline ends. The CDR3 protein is CATSEGGRGVGELFF. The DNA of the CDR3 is TGTGCCACCAGTGAGGGCGGCAGGGGGGTCGGGGAGCTGTTTTTT.

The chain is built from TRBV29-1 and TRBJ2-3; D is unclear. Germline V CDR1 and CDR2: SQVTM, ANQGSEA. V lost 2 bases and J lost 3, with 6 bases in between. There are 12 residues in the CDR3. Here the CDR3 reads CSVEPLTDTQYF. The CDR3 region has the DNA TGCAGCGTTGAACCTCTGACAGATACGCAGTATTTT.

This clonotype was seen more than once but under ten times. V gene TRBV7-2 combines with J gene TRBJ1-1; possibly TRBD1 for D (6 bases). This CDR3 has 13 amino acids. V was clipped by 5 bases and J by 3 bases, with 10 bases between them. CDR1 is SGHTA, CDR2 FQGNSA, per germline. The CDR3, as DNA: TGTGCCAGCAGCACTCGACAGGACACTGAAGCTTTCTTT. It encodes CASSTRQDTEAFF.

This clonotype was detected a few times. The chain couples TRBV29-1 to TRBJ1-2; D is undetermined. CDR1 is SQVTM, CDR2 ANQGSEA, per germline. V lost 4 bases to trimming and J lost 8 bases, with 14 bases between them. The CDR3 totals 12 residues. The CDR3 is CSVGRSRGGYTF. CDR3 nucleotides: TGCAGCGTTGGTCGATCAAGAGGAGGCTACACCTTC.

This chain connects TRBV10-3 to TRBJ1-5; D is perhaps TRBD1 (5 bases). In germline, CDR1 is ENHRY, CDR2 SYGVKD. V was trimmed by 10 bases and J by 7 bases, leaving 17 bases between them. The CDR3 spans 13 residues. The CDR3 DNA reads TGTGCCACTTACCAGGGAGGGGACCAGCCCCAGCATTTT. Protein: CATYQGGDQPQHF.

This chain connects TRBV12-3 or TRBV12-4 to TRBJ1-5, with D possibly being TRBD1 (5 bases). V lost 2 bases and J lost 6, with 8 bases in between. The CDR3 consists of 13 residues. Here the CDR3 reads CASSLKGTQPQHF. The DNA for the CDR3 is TGTGCCAGCAGTTTAAAGGGGACTCAGCCCCAGCATTTT.

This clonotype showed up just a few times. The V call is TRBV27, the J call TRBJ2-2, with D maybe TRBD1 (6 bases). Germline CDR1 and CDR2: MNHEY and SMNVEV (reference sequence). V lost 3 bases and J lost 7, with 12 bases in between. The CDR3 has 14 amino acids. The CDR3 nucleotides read TGTGCCAGCAGTTTCGCAGGGGAGTTCGGGGAGCTGTTTTTT. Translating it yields CASSFAGEFGELFF.

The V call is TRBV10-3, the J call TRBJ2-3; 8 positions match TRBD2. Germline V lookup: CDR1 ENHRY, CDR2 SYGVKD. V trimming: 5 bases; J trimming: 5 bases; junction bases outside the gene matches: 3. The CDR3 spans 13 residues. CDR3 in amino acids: CAISREGKDTQYF. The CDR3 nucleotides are TGTGCCATCAGTCGGGAGGGGAAAGATACGCAGTATTTT.

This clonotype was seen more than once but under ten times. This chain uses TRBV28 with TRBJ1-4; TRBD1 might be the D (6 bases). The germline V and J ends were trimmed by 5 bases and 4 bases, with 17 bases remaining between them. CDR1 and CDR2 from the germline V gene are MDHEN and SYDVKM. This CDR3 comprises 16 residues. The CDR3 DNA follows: TGTGCCAGCAGTCCCTCCCCACAGGGCTTTAATGAAAAACTGTTTTTT. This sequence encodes CASSPSPQGFNEKLFF.

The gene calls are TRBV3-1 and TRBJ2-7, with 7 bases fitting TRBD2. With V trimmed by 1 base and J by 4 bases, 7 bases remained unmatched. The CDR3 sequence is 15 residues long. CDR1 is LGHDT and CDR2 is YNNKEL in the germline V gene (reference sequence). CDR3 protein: CASSQVAGRAYEQYF. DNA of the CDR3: TGTGCCAGCAGCCAAGTGGCGGGGAGGGCGTACGAGCAGTACTTC.

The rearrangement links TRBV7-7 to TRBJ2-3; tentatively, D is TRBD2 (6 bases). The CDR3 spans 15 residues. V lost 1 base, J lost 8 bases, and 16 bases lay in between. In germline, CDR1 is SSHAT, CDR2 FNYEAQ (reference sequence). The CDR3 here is CASSLGPGGPGTQYF. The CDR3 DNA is TGTGCCAGCAGCTTAGGGCCCGGAGGGCCTGGTACGCAGTATTTT.

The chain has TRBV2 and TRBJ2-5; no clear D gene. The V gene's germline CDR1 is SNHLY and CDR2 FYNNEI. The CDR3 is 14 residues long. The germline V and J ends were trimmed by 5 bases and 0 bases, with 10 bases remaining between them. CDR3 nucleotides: TGTGCCAGCAGTCCCCGACTGGACCAAGAGACCCAGTACTTC. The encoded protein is CASSPRLDQETQYF.